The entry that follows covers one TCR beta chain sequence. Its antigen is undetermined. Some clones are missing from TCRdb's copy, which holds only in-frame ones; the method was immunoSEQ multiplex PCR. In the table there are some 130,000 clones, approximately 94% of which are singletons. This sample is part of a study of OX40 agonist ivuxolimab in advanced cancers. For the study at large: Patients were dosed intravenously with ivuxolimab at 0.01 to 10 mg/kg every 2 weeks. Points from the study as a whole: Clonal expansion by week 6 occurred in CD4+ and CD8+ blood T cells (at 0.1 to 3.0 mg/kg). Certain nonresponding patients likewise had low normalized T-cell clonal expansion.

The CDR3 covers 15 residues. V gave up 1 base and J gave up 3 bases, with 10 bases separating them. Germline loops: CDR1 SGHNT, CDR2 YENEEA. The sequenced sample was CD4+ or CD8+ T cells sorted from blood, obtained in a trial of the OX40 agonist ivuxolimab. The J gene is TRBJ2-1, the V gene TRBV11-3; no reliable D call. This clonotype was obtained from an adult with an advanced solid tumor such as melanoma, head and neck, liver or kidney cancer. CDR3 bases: TGTGCCAGCAGCTTAGGTGACGGCGTCTACAATGAGCAGTTCTTC. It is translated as CASSLGDGVYNEQFF.